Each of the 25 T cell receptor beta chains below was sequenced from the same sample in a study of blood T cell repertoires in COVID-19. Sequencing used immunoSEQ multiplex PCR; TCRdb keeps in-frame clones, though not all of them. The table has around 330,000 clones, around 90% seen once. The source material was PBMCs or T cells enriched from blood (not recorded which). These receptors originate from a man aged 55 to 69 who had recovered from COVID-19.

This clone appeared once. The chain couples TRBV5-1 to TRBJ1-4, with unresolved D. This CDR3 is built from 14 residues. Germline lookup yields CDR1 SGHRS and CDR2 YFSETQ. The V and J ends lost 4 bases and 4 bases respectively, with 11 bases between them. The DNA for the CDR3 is TGCGCCAGCAGCCGACTCCCGGGTAATGAAAAACTGTTTTTT. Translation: CASSRLPGNEKLFF. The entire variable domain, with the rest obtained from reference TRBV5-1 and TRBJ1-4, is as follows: KAGVTQTPRYLIKTRGQQVTLSCSPISGHRSVSWYQQTPGQGLQFLFEYFSETQRNKGNFPGRFSGRQFSNSRSEMNVSTLELGDSALYLCASSRLPGNEKLFFGSGTQLSVL.

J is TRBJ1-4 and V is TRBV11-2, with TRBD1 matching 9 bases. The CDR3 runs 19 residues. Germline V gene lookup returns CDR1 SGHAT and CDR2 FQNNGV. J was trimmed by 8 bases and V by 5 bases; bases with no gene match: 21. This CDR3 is CASSNIGPGQGLRDEKLFF. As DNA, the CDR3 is TGTGCCAGCAGCAATATAGGACCGGGACAGGGATTAAGGGACGAAAAACTGTTTTTT.

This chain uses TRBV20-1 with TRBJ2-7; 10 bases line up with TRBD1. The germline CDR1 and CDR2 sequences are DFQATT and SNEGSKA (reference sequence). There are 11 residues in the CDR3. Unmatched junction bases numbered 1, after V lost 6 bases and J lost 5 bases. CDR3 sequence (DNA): TGCAGTGCCGGGACAGGGGACGAGCAGTACTTC. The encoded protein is CSAGTGDEQYF.

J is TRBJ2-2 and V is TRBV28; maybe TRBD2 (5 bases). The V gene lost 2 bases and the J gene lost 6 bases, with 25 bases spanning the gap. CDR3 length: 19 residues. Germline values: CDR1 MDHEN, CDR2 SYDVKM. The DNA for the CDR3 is TGTGCCAGCAGTTTAATTGCAACGAAGCGAGGGCTGAAGGCCGGGGAGCTGTTTTTT. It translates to CASSLIATKRGLKAGELFF. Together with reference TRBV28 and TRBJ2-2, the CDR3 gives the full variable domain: DVKVTQSSRYLVKRTGEKVFLECVQDMDHENMFWYRQDPGLGLRLIYFSYDVKMKEKGDIPEGYSVSREKKERFSLILESASTNQTSMYLCASSLIATKRGLKAGELFFGEGSRLTVL.

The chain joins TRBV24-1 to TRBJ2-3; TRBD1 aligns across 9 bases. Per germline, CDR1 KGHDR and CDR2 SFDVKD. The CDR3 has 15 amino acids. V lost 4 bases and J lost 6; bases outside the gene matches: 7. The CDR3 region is CATSDRDREDDTQYF. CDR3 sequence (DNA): TGTGCCACCAGTGACCGGGACAGGGAGGACGATACGCAGTATTTT.

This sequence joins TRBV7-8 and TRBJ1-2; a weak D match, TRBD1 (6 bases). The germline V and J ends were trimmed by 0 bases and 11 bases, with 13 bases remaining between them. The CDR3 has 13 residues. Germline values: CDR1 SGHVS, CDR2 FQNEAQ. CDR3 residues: CASSLARDTLYTF. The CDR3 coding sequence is TGTGCCAGCAGCTTAGCCAGGGACACTTTATACACCTTC.

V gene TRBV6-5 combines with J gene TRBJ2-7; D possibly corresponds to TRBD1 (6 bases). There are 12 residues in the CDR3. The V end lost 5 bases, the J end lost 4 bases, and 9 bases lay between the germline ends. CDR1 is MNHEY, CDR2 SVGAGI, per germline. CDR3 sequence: CASSTGSYEQYF. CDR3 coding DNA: TGTGCCAGCAGTACAGGGTCGTACGAGCAGTACTTC.

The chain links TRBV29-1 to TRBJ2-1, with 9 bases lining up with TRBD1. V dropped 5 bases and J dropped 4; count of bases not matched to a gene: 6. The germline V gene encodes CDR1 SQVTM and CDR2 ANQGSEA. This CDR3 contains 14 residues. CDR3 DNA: TGCAGCGTTCGCCCCGGGACAGGGTACAATGAGCAGTTCTTC. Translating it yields CSVRPGTGYNEQFF.

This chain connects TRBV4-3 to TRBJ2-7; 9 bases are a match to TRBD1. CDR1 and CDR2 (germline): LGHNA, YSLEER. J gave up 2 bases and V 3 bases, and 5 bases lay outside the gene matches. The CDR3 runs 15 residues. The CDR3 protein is CASSQGTGPAYEQYF. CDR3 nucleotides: TGCGCCAGCAGCCAGGGGACAGGGCCGGCCTACGAGCAGTACTTC.

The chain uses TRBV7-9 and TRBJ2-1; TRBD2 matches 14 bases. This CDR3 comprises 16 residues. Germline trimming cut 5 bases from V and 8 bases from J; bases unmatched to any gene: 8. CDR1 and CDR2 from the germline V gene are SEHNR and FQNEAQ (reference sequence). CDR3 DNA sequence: TGTGCCAGCAGCCCAAGGACTAGCGGGAGGTCACATGAGCAGTTCTTC. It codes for CASSPRTSGRSHEQFF.

The CDR3, as DNA: TGCAGCGTTGAGGACAATAATTTCTATGGCTACACCTTC. This sequence encodes CSVEDNNFYGYTF. V is TRBV29-1 and J is TRBJ1-2; TRBD1 might be the D (5 bases). The CDR3 sequence is 13 residues long. The ends were cut back, 3 bases at V and 4 bases at J, with 12 bases in the middle. Germline loops: CDR1 SQVTM, CDR2 ANQGSEA.

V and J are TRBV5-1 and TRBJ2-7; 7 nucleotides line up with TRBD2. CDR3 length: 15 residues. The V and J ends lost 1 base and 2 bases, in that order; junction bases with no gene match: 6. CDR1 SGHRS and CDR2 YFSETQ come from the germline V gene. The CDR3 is CASSLQREAAYEQYF. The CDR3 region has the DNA TGCGCCAGCAGCTTGCAACGGGAGGCGGCCTACGAGCAGTACTTC.

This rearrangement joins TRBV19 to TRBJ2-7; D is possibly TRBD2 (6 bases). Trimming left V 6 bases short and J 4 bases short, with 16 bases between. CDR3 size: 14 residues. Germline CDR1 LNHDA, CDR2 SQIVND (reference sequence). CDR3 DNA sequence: TGTGCCAGTAGCTCGGACTACTCACCTTACGAGCAGTACTTC. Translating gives CASSSDYSPYEQYF.

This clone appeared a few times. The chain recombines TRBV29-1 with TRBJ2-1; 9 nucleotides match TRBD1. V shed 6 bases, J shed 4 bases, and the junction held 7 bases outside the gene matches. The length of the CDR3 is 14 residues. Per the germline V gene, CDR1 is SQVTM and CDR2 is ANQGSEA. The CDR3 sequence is CSVSGTGIYNEQFF. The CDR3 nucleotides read TGCAGCGTCTCCGGGACAGGGATTTACAATGAGCAGTTCTTC.

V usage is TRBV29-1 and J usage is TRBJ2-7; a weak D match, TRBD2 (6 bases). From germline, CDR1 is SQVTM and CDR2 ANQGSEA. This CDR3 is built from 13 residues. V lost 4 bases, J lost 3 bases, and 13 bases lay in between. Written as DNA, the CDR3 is TGCAGCGTTGGGGGGGACGGAGGCTACGAGCAGTACTTC. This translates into CSVGGDGGYEQYF.

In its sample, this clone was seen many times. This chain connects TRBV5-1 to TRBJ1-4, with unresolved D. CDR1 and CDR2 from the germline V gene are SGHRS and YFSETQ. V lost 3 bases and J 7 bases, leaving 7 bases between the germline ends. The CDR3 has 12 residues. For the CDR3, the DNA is TGCGCCAGCAGCTCGGAGCGTGAAAAACTGTTTTTT. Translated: CASSSEREKLFF. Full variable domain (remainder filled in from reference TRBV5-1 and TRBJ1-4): KAGVTQTPRYLIKTRGQQVTLSCSPISGHRSVSWYQQTPGQGLQFLFEYFSETQRNKGNFPGRFSGRQFSNSRSEMNVSTLELGDSALYLCASSSEREKLFFGSGTQLSVL.

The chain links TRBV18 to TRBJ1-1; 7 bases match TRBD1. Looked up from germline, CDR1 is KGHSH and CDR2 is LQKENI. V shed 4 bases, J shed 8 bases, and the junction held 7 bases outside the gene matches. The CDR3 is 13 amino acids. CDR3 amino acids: CASSLRDRIEAFF. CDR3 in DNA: TGTGCCAGCTCACTCCGGGACAGAATAGAAGCTTTCTTT.

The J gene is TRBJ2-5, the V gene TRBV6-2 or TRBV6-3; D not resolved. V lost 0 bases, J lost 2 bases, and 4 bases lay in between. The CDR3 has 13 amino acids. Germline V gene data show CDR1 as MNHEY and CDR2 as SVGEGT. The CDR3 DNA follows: TGTGCCAGCAGTTACTCCCCGCAAGAGACCCAGTACTTC. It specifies CASSYSPQETQYF.

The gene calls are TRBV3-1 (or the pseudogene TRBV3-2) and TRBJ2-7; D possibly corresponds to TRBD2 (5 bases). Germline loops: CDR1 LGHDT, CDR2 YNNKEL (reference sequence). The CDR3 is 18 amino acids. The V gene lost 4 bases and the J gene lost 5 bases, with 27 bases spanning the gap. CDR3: CASSPPKGQSGVTHEQYF. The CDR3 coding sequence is TGTGCCAGCAGCCCCCCTAAAGGGCAAAGCGGAGTAACCCACGAGCAGTACTTC.

The CDR3 region is CASIGRGNTEAFF. The CDR3 region has the DNA TGTGCCAGCATAGGGAGGGGGAACACTGAAGCTTTCTTT. This sequence joins TRBV27 and TRBJ1-1, with D possibly TRBD1 on 5 matching bases. Trimming stripped 7 bases from V and 1 base from J, with 10 bases between. CDR1 is MNHEY and CDR2 is SMNVEV in the germline V gene (reference sequence). The CDR3 is made up of 13 amino acids.

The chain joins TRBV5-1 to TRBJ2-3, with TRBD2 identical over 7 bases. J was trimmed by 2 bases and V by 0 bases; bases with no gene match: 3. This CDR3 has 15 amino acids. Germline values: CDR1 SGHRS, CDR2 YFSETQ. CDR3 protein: CASSLAAGPTDTQYF. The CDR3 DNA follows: TGCGCCAGCAGCTTGGCAGCGGGACCCACAGATACGCAGTATTTT.

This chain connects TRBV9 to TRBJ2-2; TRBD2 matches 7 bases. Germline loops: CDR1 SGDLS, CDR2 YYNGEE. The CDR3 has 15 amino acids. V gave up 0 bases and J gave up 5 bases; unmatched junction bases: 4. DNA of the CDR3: TGTGCCAGCAGCGTAGGCGGGAGTTTTACCGGGGAGCTGTTTTTT. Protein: CASSVGGSFTGELFF.

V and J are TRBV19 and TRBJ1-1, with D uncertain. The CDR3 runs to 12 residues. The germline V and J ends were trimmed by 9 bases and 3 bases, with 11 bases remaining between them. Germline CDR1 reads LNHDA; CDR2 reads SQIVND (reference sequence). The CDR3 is CASRAGDTEAFF. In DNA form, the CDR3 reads TGTGCCAGCCGGGCGGGAGACACTGAAGCTTTCTTT.

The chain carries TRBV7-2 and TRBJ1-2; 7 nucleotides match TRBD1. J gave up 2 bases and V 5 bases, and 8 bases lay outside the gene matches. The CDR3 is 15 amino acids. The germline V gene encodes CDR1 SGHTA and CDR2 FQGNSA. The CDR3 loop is CASSPSWGQNYGYTF. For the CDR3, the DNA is TGTGCCAGCAGCCCGAGTTGGGGACAGAACTATGGCTACACCTTC. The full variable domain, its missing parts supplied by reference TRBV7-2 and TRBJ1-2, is GAGVSQSPSNKVTEKGKDVELRCDPISGHTALYWYRQSLGQGLEFLIYFQGNSAPDKSGLPSDRFSAERTGGSVSTLTIQRTQQEDSAVYLCASSPSWGQNYGYTFGSGTRLTVV.

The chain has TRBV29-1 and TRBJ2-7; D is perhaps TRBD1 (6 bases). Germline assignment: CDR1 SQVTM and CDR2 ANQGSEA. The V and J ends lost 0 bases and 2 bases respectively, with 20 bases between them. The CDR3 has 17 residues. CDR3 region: CSVEDGAQGSITYEQYF. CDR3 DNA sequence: TGCAGCGTTGAAGATGGGGCACAGGGAAGCATCACCTACGAGCAGTACTTC.